The 16 T cell receptor beta chains given below trace back to one sample, sequenced in a study of T cell responses to AZD1222 COVID-19 vaccine. Sequencing was performed with immunoSEQ multiplex PCR; in TCRdb, only in-frame clones are kept and a portion is missing. In the table there are about 53,000 clones, roughly 80% of which are singletons. The sample here was peripheral blood, taken on day 0 of AZD1222 vaccination. The source of these receptors is an adult in good health.

The chain combines TRBV6-5 with TRBJ2-2; no clear D gene. CDR1 and CDR2 from the germline V gene are MNHEY and SVGAGI. The CDR3 has 13 residues. Trimming cost V 10 bases and J 1 base, with 10 bases left between them. The CDR3: CAIKPENTGELFF. The CDR3 region has the DNA TGTGCCATCAAACCGGAGAACACCGGGGAGCTGTTTTTT.

This clone was seen a single time. The chain couples TRBV5-6 to TRBJ1-6, with a tentative D call TRBD1 (5 bases). This CDR3 has 15 amino acids. Germline lookup yields CDR1 SGHDT and CDR2 YYEEEE. V was clipped by 0 bases and J by 4 bases, with 8 bases between them. CDR3: CASSLAGAYNSPLHF. DNA of the CDR3: TGTGCCAGCAGCTTGGCCGGGGCATATAATTCACCCCTCCACTTT.

This chain connects TRBV11-3 to TRBJ1-2; 7 bases map to TRBD1. Germline V gene sequence: CDR1 SGHNT, CDR2 YENEEA. V shed 5 bases, J shed 8 bases, and the junction held 5 bases outside the gene matches. The CDR3 runs 12 residues. CDR3 nucleotides: TGTGCCAGCAGCCAGGGGGTTCGCGGCTACACCTTC. It encodes CASSQGVRGYTF.

This chain joins TRBV2 and TRBJ1-2, with D hard to call. CDR1 SNHLY and CDR2 FYNNEI come from the germline V gene. Trimming removed 1 base at V and 8 bases at J, with 14 bases between. The CDR3 runs to 14 residues. For the CDR3, the DNA is TGTGCCAGCAGTGAAGGGCAGGCCGCTTCGGGCTACACCTTC. Translating it yields CASSEGQAASGYTF.

The chain combines TRBV6-5 with TRBJ1-1, with TRBD1 as a possible D gene (5 bases). V was cut by 10 bases and J by 10 bases, with 22 bases left in between. Looked up from germline, CDR1 is MNHEY and CDR2 is SVGAGI. The CDR3 length is 13 residues. The CDR3 bases are TGTGCCACGGGGAGCCGGACGGGGGACGGAGCTTTCTTT. Protein product: CATGSRTGDGAFF.

The rearrangement joins TRBV6-4 to TRBJ2-1; D remains ambiguous. The CDR3 runs 14 residues. CDR1 MRHNA and CDR2 SNTAGT come from the germline V gene. Trimming removed 7 bases from V and 3 bases from J, with 13 bases in between. CDR3 loop: CASNFRQRYNEQFF. The DNA for the CDR3 is TGTGCCAGCAATTTTCGGCAGCGCTACAATGAGCAGTTCTTC.

The chain combines TRBV30 with TRBJ1-1; TRBD1 matches 8 bases. The J segment lost 2 bases and the V segment lost 0 bases, leaving 2 bases of the junction unmatched. Per germline, CDR1 GTSNPN and CDR2 SVGIG (reference sequence). This CDR3 is 14 amino acids long. CDR3 bases: TGTGCCTGGAGTGTAGGACAGGGAAACACTGAAGCTTTCTTT. Translation gives CAWSVGQGNTEAFF.

V is TRBV25-1 and J is TRBJ2-5; D unclear. Trimming left V 2 bases short and J 5 bases short, with 12 bases between. There are 14 residues in the CDR3. Germline CDR1 and CDR2: MGHDK and SYGVNS. The CDR3 loop reads CASSENIFGETQYF. The CDR3 nucleotides read TGTGCCAGCAGTGAAAACATCTTTGGGGAGACCCAGTACTTC.

The chain has TRBV5-1 and TRBJ2-7; either TRBD1 or TRBD2 may supply D (5 bases each). The germline V gene has CDR1 SGHRS and CDR2 YFSETQ. This CDR3 is 12 amino acids long. The ends were cut back, 0 bases at V and 6 bases at J, with 7 bases in the middle. Written as DNA, the CDR3 is TGCGCCAGCAGCTTGGTGGGGACCGAGCAGTACTTC. This encodes CASSLVGTEQYF.

The chain couples TRBV28 to TRBJ2-1, with 12 bases lining up with TRBD2. Per the germline V gene, CDR1 is MDHEN and CDR2 is SYDVKM. There are 15 residues in the CDR3. Trimming removed 2 bases from V and 7 bases from J; junction bases left unmatched: 3. For the CDR3, the DNA is TGTGCCAGCAGTTTAACTAGCGGGAGGAATAATGAGCAGTTCTTC. Translating it yields CASSLTSGRNNEQFF.

The rearrangement uses TRBV6-4 and TRBJ1-2, with TRBD1 matching 10 bases. CDR3 length: 13 residues. V shed 6 bases, J shed 8 bases, and the junction held 6 bases outside the gene matches. Germline CDR1 reads MRHNA; CDR2 reads SNTAGT. Here the CDR3 DNA reads TGTGCCAGCAGACCGACAGGGGGCTGGGGCTACACCTTC. Its protein is CASRPTGGWGYTF.

V usage is TRBV7-2 and J usage is TRBJ1-1; TRBD1 agrees at 10 bases. Germline V CDR1 and CDR2: SGHTA, FQGNSA. V was pared by 1 base and J by 7 bases, with 3 bases of the junction left unmatched. The CDR3 is 14 residues long. CDR3 residues: CASSLGGQGLEAFF. CDR3 DNA sequence: TGTGCCAGCAGCTTAGGGGGACAGGGGCTTGAAGCTTTCTTT.

This sequence joins TRBV4-1 and TRBJ2-7, with a weak D call TRBD2 (6 bases). CDR1 and CDR2 from the germline V gene are MGHRA and YSYEKL. V was clipped by 1 base and J by 4 bases, with 11 bases between them. The CDR3 totals 14 residues. CDR3 DNA: TGCGCCAGCAGCCAAGTGTACGGGACTTACGAGCAGTACTTC. Residues: CASSQVYGTYEQYF.

This chain links TRBV20-1 with TRBJ2-5, with 7 bases matching TRBD1. Trimming took 3 bases from V and 4 from J; bases not matched to a gene: 8. Germline V gives CDR1 DFQATT, CDR2 SNEGSKA (reference sequence). The CDR3 length is 14 residues. CDR3 protein: CSASEGALRETQYF. As DNA, the CDR3 is TGCAGTGCTAGTGAGGGGGCCTTACGAGAGACCCAGTACTTC.

This chain uses TRBV11-3 with TRBJ2-3, with unresolved D. This CDR3 region has 14 residues. V lost 4 bases, J lost 2 bases, and 10 bases lay in between. Germline V gene data show CDR1 as SGHNT and CDR2 as YENEEA. The CDR3 DNA reads as TGTGCCAGCAGCTCAAGATGGAACACAGATACGCAGTATTTT. Translating gives CASSSRWNTDTQYF.

This chain links TRBV3-1 (or the pseudogene TRBV3-2) with TRBJ2-7; D may be TRBD1 (6 bases). This CDR3 has 14 amino acids. V was trimmed by 3 bases and J by 5 bases, leaving 14 bases between them. CDR1 is LGHDT, CDR2 YNNKEL, per germline (reference sequence). The CDR3 reads CASSQAGQWHEQYF. CDR3 coding DNA: TGTGCCAGCAGCCAGGCAGGACAGTGGCACGAGCAGTACTTC.